The TCR beta chain described here comes from a study of graft-versus-host responses after intestinal transplantation. The overall study: Every recipient had anti-thymocyte globulin induction and 3 to 4 years of tacrolimus plus steroids.

Concerning this clone: Its antigen is not identified.

Only in-frame clones appear in the TCRdb table, and some are missing; sequencing was by immunoSEQ multiplex PCR. The table lists tens of thousands of clones, roughly four fifths of them singletons. Regarding the study as a whole: Marrow from the recipient contained GvH clones, some of which had appeared first in ileum or blood. Some patients had graft-donor T cell macrochimerism, and their allografts showed high graft-versus-host to host-versus-graft clonal ratios.

This clonotype was sampled from a human donor who was the organ donor for an intestinal transplant. The material was unstimulated CD8+ T cells sorted from spleen or lymph node cells, obtained before transplant.

Written as DNA, the CDR3 is TGTGCCAGCAGCTTAGGGAACTATGGCTACACCTTC. This sequence encodes CASSLGNYGYTF. This sequence joins TRBV7-9 and TRBJ1-2; D unresolved. The V end lost 1 base, the J end lost 2 bases, and 2 bases lay between the germline ends. Per germline, CDR1 SEHNR and CDR2 FQNEAQ (reference sequence). This CDR3 spans 12 amino acids.